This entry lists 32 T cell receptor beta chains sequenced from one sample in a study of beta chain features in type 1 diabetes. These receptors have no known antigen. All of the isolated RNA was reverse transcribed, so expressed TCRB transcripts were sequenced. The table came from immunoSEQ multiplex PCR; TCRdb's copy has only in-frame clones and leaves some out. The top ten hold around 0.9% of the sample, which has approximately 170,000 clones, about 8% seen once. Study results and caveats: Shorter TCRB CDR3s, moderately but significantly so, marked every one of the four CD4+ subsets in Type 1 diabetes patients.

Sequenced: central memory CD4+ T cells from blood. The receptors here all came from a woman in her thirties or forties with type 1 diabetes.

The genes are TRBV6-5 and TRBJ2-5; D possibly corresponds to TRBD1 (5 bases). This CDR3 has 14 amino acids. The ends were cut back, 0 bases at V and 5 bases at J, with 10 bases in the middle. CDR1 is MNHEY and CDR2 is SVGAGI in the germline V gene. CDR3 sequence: CASSYSRGGETQYF. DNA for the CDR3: TGTGCCAGCAGTTACTCAAGGGGTGGGGAGACCCAGTACTTC.

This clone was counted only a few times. The CDR3 loop reads CASSQGEGQAGTDTQYF. The CDR3 DNA sequence: TGTGCCAGCAGCCAGGGGGAGGGACAGGCAGGCACAGATACGCAGTATTTT. The chain joins TRBV4-2 to TRBJ2-3, with a weak D call TRBD1 (8 bases). Per the germline V gene, CDR1 is LGHNA and CDR2 is YNFKEQ. CDR3 size: 17 residues. The germline V and J ends were trimmed by 3 bases and 1 base, with 17 bases remaining between them.

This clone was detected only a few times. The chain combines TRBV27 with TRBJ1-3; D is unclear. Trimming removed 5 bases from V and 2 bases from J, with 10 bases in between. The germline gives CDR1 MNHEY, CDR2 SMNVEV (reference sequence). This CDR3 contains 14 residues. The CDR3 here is CASSPLSTGNTIYF. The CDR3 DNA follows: TGTGCCAGCAGTCCCCTATCCACTGGAAACACCATATATTTT.

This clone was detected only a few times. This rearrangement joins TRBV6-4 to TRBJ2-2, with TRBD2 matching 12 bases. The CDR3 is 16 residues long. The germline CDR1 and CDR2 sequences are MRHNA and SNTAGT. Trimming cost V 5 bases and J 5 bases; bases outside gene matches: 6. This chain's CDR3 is CASSPLAGGMTGELFF. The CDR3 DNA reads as TGTGCCAGCAGTCCCCTAGCGGGGGGGATGACCGGGGAGCTGTTTTTT.

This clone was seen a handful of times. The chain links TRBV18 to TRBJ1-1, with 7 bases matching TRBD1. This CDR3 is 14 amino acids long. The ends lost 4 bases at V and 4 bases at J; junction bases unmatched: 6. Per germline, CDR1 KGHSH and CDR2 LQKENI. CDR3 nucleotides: TGTGCCAGCTCACTACAGGGGATCGGCACTGAAGCTTTCTTT. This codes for CASSLQGIGTEAFF.

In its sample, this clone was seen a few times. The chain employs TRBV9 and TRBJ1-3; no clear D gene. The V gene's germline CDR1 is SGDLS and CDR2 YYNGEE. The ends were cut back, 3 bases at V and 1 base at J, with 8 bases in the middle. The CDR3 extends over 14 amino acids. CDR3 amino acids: CASSAKESGNTIYF. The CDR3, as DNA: TGTGCCAGCAGCGCCAAGGAGTCTGGAAACACCATATATTTT.

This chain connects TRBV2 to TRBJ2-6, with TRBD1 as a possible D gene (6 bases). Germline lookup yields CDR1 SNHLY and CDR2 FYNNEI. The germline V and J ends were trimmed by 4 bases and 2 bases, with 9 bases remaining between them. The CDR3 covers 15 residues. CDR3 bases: TGTGCCAGCAGTGGGGACACGGCTGGGGCCAACGTCCTGACTTTC. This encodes CASSGDTAGANVLTF.

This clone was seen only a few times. The CDR3 is CAAGEGNWDIQYF. In DNA form, the CDR3 reads TGTGCCGCAGGGGAGGGAAATTGGGACATTCAGTACTTC. The chain combines TRBV7-2 with TRBJ2-4; D might be TRBD2 (7 bases). The CDR3 is made up of 13 amino acids. Germline V lookup: CDR1 SGHTA, CDR2 FQGNSA. V lost 11 bases and J 8 bases, leaving 19 bases between the germline ends. Full variable domain (rest looked up from reference TRBV7-2 and TRBJ2-4): GAGVSQSPSNKVTEKGKDVELRCDPISGHTALYWYRQSLGQGLEFLIYFQGNSAPDKSGLPSDRFSAERTGGSVSTLTIQRTQQEDSAVYLCAAGEGNWDIQYFGAGTRLSVL.

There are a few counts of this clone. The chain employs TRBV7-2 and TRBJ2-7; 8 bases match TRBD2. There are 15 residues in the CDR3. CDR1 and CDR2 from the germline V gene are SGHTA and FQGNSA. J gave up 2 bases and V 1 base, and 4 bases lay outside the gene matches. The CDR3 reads CASSLGLAFTYEQYF. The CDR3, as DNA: TGTGCCAGCAGCTTAGGACTAGCGTTTACCTACGAGCAGTACTTC.

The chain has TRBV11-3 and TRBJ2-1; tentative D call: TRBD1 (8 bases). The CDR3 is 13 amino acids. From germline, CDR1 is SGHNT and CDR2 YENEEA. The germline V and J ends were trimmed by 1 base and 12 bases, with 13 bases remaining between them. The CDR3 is CASSLGGGQVQFF. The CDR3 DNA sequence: TGTGCCAGCAGCTTAGGGGGGGGACAGGTGCAGTTCTTC.

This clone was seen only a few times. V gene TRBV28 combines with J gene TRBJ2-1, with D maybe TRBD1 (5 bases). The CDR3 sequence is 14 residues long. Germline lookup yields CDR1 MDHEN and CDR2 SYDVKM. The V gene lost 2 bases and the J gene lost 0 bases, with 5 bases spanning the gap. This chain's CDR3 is CASSLDSSYNEQFF. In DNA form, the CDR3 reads TGTGCCAGCAGTTTAGACAGCTCCTACAATGAGCAGTTCTTC. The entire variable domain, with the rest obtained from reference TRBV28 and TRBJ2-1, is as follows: DVKVTQSSRYLVKRTGEKVFLECVQDMDHENMFWYRQDPGLGLRLIYFSYDVKMKEKGDIPEGYSVSREKKERFSLILESASTNQTSMYLCASSLDSSYNEQFFGPGTRLTVL.

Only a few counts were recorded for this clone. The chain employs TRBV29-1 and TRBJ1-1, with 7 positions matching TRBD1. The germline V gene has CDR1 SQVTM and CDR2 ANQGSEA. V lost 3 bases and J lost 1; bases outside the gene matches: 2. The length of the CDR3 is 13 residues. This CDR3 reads CSVETGQNTEAFF. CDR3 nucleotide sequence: TGCAGCGTTGAGACAGGGCAGAACACTGAAGCTTTCTTT.

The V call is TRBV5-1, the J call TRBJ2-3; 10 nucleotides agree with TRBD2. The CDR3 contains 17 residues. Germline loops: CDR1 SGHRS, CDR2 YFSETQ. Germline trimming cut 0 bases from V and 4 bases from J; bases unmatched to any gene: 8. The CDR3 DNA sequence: TGCGCCAGCAGCTTGGAAGCTAGCGGGAGCGGCCCAGATACGCAGTATTTT. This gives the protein CASSLEASGSGPDTQYF.

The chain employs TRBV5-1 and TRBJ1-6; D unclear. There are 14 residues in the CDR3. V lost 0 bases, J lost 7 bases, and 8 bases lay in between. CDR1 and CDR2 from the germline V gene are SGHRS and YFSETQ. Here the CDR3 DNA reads TGCGCCAGCAGCTTGGATTCGGGGAATTCACCCCTCCACTTT. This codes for CASSLDSGNSPLHF.

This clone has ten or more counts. DNA of the CDR3: TGTGCCACCAGCAGGACCGGGACTGGAAAAGCTAACTATGGCTACACCTTC. This codes for CATSRTGTGKANYGYTF. The chain uses TRBV15 and TRBJ1-2, with a tentative D call TRBD1 (5 bases). V shed 3 bases and J shed 0 bases, with 17 bases lying between them. The CDR3 is 17 residues long. Germline V gene lookup returns CDR1 LNHNV and CDR2 YYDKDF (reference sequence). The full variable domain, its missing parts supplied by reference TRBV15 and TRBJ1-2, is DAMVIQNPRYQVTQFGKPVTLSCSQTLNHNVMYWYQQKSSQAPKLLFHYYDKDFNNEADTPDNFQSRRPNTSFCFLDIRSPGLGDTAMYLCATSRTGTGKANYGYTFGSGTRLTVV.

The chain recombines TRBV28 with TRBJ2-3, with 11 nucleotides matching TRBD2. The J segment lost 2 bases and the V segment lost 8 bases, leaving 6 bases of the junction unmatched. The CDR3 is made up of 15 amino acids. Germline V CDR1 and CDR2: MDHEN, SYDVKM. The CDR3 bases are TGTGCCAGCCGTGATAGCGGGGGGGTCACAGATACGCAGTATTTT. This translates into CASRDSGGVTDTQYF.

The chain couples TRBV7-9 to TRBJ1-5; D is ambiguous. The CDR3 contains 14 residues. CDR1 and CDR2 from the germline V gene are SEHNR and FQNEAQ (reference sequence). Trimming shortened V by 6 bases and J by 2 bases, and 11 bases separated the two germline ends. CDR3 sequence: CASSYDTGNQPQHF. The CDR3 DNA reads TGTGCCAGCAGTTATGACACCGGCAATCAGCCCCAGCATTTT. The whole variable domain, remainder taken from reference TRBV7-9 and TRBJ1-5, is DTGVSQNPRHKITKRGQNVTFRCDPISEHNRLYWYRQTLGQGPEFLTYFQNEAQLEKSRLLSDRFSAERPKGSFSTLEIQRTEQGDSAMYLCASSYDTGNQPQHFGDGTRLSIL.

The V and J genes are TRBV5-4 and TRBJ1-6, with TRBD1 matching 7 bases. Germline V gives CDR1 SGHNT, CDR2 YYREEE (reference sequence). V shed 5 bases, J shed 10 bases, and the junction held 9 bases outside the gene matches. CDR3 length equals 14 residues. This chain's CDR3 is CASRDDRAESPLHF. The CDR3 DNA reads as TGTGCCAGCAGGGACGACAGGGCTGAATCACCCCTCCACTTT.

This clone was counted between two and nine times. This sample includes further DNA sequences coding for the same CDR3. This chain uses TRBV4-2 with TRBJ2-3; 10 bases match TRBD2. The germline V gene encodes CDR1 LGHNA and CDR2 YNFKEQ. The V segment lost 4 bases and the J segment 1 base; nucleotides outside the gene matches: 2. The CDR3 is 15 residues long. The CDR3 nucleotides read TGTGCCAGCAGCCCCGGGACTAGCGGCACAGATACGCAGTATTTT. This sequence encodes CASSPGTSGTDTQYF.

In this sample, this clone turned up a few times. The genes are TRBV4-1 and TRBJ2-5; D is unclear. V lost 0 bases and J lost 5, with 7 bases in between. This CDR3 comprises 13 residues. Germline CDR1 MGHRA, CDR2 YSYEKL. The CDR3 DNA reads TGCGCCAGCAGCCAAGATTCGGTGGAGACCCAGTACTTC. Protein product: CASSQDSVETQYF.

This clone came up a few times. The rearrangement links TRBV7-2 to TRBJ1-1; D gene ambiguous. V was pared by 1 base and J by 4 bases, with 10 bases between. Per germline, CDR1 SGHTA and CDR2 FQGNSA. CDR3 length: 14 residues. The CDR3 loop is CASSLGTYGTEAFF. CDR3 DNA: TGTGCCAGCAGCTTAGGTACGTACGGCACTGAAGCTTTCTTT.

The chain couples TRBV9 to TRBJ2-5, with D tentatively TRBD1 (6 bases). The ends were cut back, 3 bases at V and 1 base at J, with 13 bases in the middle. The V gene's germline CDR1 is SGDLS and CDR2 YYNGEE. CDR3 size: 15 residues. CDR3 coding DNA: TGTGCCAGCAGCGCCCCGGGACACCTCCAAGAGACCCAGTACTTC. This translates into CASSAPGHLQETQYF.

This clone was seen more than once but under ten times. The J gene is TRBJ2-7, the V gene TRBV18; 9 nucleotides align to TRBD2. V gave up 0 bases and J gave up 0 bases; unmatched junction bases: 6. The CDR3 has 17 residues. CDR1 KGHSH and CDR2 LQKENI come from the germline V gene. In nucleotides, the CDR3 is TGTGCCAGCTCACCACCGGGAGCTAGCGGGGACTCCTACGAGCAGTACTTC. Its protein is CASSPPGASGDSYEQYF.

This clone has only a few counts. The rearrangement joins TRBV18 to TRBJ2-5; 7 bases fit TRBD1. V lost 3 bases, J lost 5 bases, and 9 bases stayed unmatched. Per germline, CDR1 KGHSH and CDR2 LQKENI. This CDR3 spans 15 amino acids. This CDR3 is CASSPRQGVGETQYF. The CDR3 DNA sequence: TGTGCCAGCTCACCGAGACAGGGAGTAGGTGAGACCCAGTACTTC.

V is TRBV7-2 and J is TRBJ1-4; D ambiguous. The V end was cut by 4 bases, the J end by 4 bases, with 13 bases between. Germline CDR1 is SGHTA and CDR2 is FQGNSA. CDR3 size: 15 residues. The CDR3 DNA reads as TGTGCCAGCAGCTCAGGACGGACTTATAATGAAAAACTGTTTTTT. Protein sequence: CASSSGRTYNEKLFF.

The CDR3 DNA follows: TGTGCCAGCAGCTTAGCCTTTCACAATGAGCAGTTCTTC. It translates to CASSLAFHNEQFF. The chain recombines TRBV7-2 with TRBJ2-1; D is ambiguous. V dropped 0 bases and J dropped 5 bases, with 5 bases sitting between them. CDR1 and CDR2 from the germline V gene are SGHTA and FQGNSA. This CDR3 contains 13 residues.

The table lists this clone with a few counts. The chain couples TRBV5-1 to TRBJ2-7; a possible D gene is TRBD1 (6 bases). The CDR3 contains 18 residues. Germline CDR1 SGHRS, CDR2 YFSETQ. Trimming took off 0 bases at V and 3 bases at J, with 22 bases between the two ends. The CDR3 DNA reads TGCGCCAGCAGCTTGGCCGGGCAGGGGACGGATTTTCTCTACGAGCAGTACTTC. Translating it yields CASSLAGQGTDFLYEQYF.

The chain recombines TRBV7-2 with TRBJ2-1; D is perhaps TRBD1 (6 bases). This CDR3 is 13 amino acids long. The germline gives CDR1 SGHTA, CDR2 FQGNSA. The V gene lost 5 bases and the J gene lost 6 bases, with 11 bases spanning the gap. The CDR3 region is CASSVNRVNEQFF. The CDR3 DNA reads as TGTGCCAGCAGCGTAAACAGGGTCAATGAGCAGTTCTTC.

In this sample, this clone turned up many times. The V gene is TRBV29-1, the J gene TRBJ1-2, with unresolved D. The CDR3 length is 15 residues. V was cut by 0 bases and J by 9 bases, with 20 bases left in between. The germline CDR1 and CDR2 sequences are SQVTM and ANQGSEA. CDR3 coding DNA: TGCAGCGTTGAAGAGGATTGGGAACCGCCGGGGAGCTACACCTTC. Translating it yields CSVEEDWEPPGSYTF.

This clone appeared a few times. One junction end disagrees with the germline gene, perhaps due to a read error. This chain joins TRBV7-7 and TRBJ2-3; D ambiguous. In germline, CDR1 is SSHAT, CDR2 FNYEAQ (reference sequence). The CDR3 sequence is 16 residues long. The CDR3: CASSLRVGTGTDTQYF. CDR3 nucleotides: TGTGCTAGCAGCTTGCGAGTGGGCACCGGCACAGATACGCAGTATTTT.

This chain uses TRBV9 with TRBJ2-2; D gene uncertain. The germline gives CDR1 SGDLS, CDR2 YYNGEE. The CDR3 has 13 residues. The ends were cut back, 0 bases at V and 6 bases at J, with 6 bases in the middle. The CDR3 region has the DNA TGTGCCAGCAGCGTAGGACTCCCCGGGGAGCTGTTTTTT. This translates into CASSVGLPGELFF.

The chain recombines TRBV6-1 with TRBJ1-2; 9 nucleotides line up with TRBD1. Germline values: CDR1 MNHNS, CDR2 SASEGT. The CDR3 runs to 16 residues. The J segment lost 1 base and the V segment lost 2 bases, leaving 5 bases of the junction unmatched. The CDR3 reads CASSETGQGVNYGYTF. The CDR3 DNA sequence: TGTGCCAGCAGTGAAACGGGACAGGGAGTTAACTATGGCTACACCTTC.